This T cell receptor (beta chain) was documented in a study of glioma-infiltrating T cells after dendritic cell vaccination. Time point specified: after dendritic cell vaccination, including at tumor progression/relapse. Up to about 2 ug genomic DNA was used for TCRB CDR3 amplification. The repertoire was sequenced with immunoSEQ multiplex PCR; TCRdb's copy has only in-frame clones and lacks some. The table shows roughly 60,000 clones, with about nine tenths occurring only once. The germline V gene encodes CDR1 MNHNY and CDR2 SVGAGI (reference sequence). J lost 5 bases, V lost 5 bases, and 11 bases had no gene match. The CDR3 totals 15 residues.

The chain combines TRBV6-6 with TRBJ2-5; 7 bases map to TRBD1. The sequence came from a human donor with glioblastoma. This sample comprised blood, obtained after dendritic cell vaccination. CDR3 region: CASSLLAPTGETQYF. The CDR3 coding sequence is TGTGCCAGCAGTCTCCTCGCGCCGACAGGGGAGACCCAGTACTTC.